These 4 T cell receptor beta chains came from one sample sequenced in a study of blood T cells in healthy people across ages. Alongside a J-beta primer mix, a sample-barcoded 5' primer served in a second PCR lasting about 7 to 12 cycles. TCRdb re-called the 5' RACE reads through MiXCR, storing one row per CDR3 protein. The sample consists of about 1,500,000 distinct CDR3 sequences, 42% of them appearing once. Specimen: blood. The receptors come from a woman aged 18-30 years in good health.

The chain couples TRBV4-1 to TRBJ2-7; D not certain. There are 16 residues in the CDR3. Trimming removed 1 base at V and 0 bases at J, with 13 bases between. Germline V gives CDR1 MGHRA, CDR2 YSYEKL. The CDR3 coding sequence is TGCGCCAGCAGCCAAGGGCCCGGTGCGGTCTCCTACGAGCAGTACTTC. Translating gives CASSQGPGAVSYEQYF.

This clonotype was observed a few times. As DNA, the CDR3 is TGTGCCAGCAGCAACTCGACCAACCCTTACAATGAGCAGTTCTTC. This codes for CASSNSTNPYNEQFF. The J gene is TRBJ2-1, the V gene TRBV7-8; unclear D gene. This CDR3 has 15 residues. Germline V gene data show CDR1 as SGHVS and CDR2 as FQNEAQ. Trimming removed 5 bases from V and 4 bases from J, with 15 bases in between.

This clonotype was seen more than once but under ten times. The chain joins TRBV28 to TRBJ2-7; D ambiguous. The V gene lost 5 bases and the J gene lost 0 bases, with 14 bases spanning the gap. Germline assignment: CDR1 MDHEN and CDR2 SYDVKM. The CDR3 has 15 amino acids. CDR3 nucleotides: TGTGCCAGCAGTCCCTCTCGCGGCCTCTCCTACGAGCAGTACTTC. Protein: CASSPSRGLSYEQYF.

The chain links TRBV20-1 to TRBJ2-3; the D gene is possibly TRBD1 (6 bases). The germline V gene has CDR1 DFQATT and CDR2 SNEGSKA (reference sequence). CDR3 length: 14 amino acids. Trimming stripped 7 bases from V and 2 bases from J, with 16 bases between. This CDR3 is CSVTSRTVTDTQYF. The CDR3 nucleotides are TGCAGTGTCACAAGCAGGACAGTCACAGATACGCAGTATTTT.